This T cell receptor beta chain was profiled in a study of CD8+ T cells in alopecia areata. Study outcomes and limitations: Persistence of many expanded lesional clones was seen in scalp and blood during tofacitinib.

Treatment indicated: oral pan-JAK inhibitor, 5-10 mg twice daily. Lesional scalp punch biopsies and peripheral blood came from alopecia areata patients. This CDR3 region has 13 residues. Looked up from germline, CDR1 is SGHAT and CDR2 is FQNNGV. V lost 5 bases and J lost 5, with 12 bases in between. About this clone: Its specificity is unknown.

Following RNA extraction, reverse transcription yielded cDNA that acted as the sequencing template. The data were produced by immunoSEQ multiplex PCR, yet TCRdb's version contains in-frame clones alone and is incomplete. The sample shows about 160,000 clones, about 71% of them seen only once. The sequence came from a human donor with alopecia areata. The sequencing used CD4+ T cells sorted from blood, collected at week 4, from a patient treated with tofacitinib. V gene TRBV11-2 combines with J gene TRBJ2-5, with D possibly being TRBD1 (6 bases). CDR3 amino acids: CASSGRGKETQYF. The CDR3 nucleotides read TGTGCCAGCAGCGGTAGGGGGAAGGAGACCCAGTACTTC.